One sample yielded the 6 T cell receptor beta chains listed below, sequenced in a study of shared clonotypes between healthy human individuals. Some clones are missing from TCRdb's copy, which holds only in-frame ones; the method was immunoSEQ multiplex PCR. The sample consists of around 720,000 clones, around three quarters of them appearing once. Sequences were obtained from memory CD4+ T cells sorted from blood. Documented subset: CD45RA-negative fraction. These receptors came from a woman in her twenties or thirties in good health.

This clone was counted a single time. The chain joins TRBV6-1 to TRBJ2-7; 9 nucleotides match TRBD1. The CDR3 is made up of 15 amino acids. Germline CDR1 and CDR2: MNHNS and SASEGT. The V gene end was trimmed by 7 bases and the J gene end by 2 bases; junction bases not matched to a gene: 9. The CDR3 reads CASTFRQGVTYEQYF. CDR3 nucleotide sequence: TGTGCCAGCACCTTTAGACAGGGGGTAACCTACGAGCAGTACTTC.

The chain joins TRBV2 to TRBJ1-2; maybe TRBD1 (5 bases). Per germline, CDR1 SNHLY and CDR2 FYNNEI. CDR3 length: 14 amino acids. The germline V and J ends were trimmed by 4 bases and 0 bases, with 9 bases remaining between them. CDR3 DNA: TGTGCCAGCAGTGCCCAGGGACCTAACTATGGCTACACCTTC. As protein: CASSAQGPNYGYTF.

Concerning this clone itself: In the same sample, other DNA sequences code for this CDR3. The V call is TRBV29-1, the J call TRBJ2-3, with D unresolved. Germline CDR1 is SQVTM and CDR2 is ANQGSEA. V was clipped by 4 bases and J by 0 bases, with 11 bases between them. CDR3 length equals 14 residues. In DNA, the CDR3 is TGCAGCGTTGGATCCTCTACAAGCACAGATACGCAGTATTTT. Protein sequence: CSVGSSTSTDTQYF.

V is TRBV4-1 and J is TRBJ1-2; possibly TRBD1 for D (6 bases). V dropped 3 bases and J dropped 0 bases, with 11 bases sitting between them. Per germline, CDR1 MGHRA and CDR2 YSYEKL. The CDR3 covers 15 residues. This CDR3 is CASSQIRGSNYGYTF. The DNA of the CDR3 is TGCGCCAGCAGCCAGATTAGGGGGTCTAACTATGGCTACACCTTC.

The chain recombines TRBV30 with TRBJ1-1, with D perhaps matching TRBD1 (6 bases). Germline assignment: CDR1 GTSNPN and CDR2 SVGIG (reference sequence). The V end lost 4 bases, the J end lost 7 bases, and 13 bases lay between the germline ends. This CDR3 spans 12 amino acids. CDR3 residues: CAWNTGTFEAFF. In DNA, the CDR3 is TGTGCCTGGAATACTGGGACATTTGAAGCTTTCTTT.

On this clone itself: Other DNA variants within this sample encode the same CDR3. The V gene is TRBV7-7, the J gene TRBJ2-1, with 8 nucleotides matching TRBD2. In germline, CDR1 is SSHAT, CDR2 FNYEAQ (reference sequence). The CDR3 has 15 amino acids. The trim removed 1 base at V and 1 base at J, leaving 0 bases unmatched. The CDR3 DNA follows: TGTGCCAGCAGCTTAGTAGCGGGGTCCTACAATGAGCAGTTCTTC. As protein: CASSLVAGSYNEQFF. Filled out from reference TRBV7-7 and TRBJ2-1, the complete variable domain reads GAGVSQSPRYKVTKRGQDVTLRCDPISSHATLYWYQQALGQGPEFLTYFNYEAQPDKSGLPSDRFSAERPEGSISTLTIQRTEQRDSAMYRCASSLVAGSYNEQFFGPGTRLTVL.